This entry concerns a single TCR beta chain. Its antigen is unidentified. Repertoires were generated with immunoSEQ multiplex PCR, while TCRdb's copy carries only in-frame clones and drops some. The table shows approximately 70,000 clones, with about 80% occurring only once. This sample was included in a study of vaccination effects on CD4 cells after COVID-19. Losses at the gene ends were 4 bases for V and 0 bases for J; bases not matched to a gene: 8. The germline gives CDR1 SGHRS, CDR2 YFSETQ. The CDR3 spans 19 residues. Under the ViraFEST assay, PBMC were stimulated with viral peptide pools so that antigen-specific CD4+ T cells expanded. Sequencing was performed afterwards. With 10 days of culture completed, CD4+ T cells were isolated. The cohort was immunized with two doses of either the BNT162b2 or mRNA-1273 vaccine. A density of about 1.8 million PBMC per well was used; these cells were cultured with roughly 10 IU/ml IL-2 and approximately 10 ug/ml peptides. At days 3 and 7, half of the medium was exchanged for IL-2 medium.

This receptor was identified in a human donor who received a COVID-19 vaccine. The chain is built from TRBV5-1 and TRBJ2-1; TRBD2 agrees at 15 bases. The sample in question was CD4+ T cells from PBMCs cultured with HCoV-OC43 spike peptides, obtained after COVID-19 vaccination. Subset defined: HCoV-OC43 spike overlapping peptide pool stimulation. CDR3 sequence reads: CASSQGTSGGLDSYNEQFF. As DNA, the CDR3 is TGCGCCAGCAGCCAAGGGACTAGCGGGGGGCTCGACTCCTACAATGAGCAGTTCTTC.